This is a list of T cell receptor beta chains from one sample in a study of cytotoxic CD8 clonotypes in ibrutinib-treated CLL. TCRdb's table, derived via immunoSEQ multiplex PCR, lists solely in-frame clones and lacks some. Here the sample spans approximately 190,000 clones, 75% to 85% being singletons. The material sequenced was PBMCs, taken after 12 months of ibrutinib treatment. Receptors originate from a human donor with chronic lymphocytic leukemia. Each CDR3 is given with its conserved first and last residue. Fields, in order: CDR3 protein, CDR3 DNA, J gene, V gene, D gene, clone size. D genes are given only for firm matches. Expanded clones are given a class, and other clones once, few, many or no size at all.

CDR3aa: CSVESLTVVTQYF
CDR3nt: TGCAGCGTTGAATCGCTGACGGTGGTGACCCAGTACTTC
j_gene: TRBJ2-5
v_gene: TRBV29-1
d_gene: .
abundance: .

CDR3aa: CASSQSQGSGNTIYF
CDR3nt: TGTGCCAGCTCACAAAGTCAGGGGTCTGGAAACACCATATATTTT
j_gene: TRBJ1-3
v_gene: TRBV18
d_gene: .
abundance: .

CDR3aa: CASSQEVDRRITEAFF
CDR3nt: TGTGCCAGCAGCCAAGAAGTAGACAGGAGAATCACTGAAGCTTTCTTT
j_gene: TRBJ1-1
v_gene: TRBV4-2
d_gene: .
abundance: .

CDR3aa: CASSWDIDRGEQYF
CDR3nt: TGTGCCAGCAGCTGGGATATTGACAGGGGGGAGCAGTACTTC
j_gene: TRBJ2-7
v_gene: TRBV5-4
d_gene: TRBD1
abundance: .

CDR3aa: CASSGTGTAKTGGYTF
CDR3nt: TGTGCCAGCAGTGGTACCGGGACGGCAAAGACGGGTGGCTACACCTTC
j_gene: TRBJ1-2
v_gene: TRBV28
d_gene: .
abundance: few

CDR3aa: CASSLLAGGTDTQYF
CDR3nt: TGTGCCAGCAGCTTGTTAGCGGGGGGCACAGATACGCAGTATTTT
j_gene: TRBJ2-3
v_gene: TRBV9
d_gene: TRBD2
abundance: .

CDR3aa: CASSEAAARDTQYF
CDR3nt: TGTGCCAGCAGTGAAGCGGCAGCCAGGGATACGCAGTATTTT
j_gene: TRBJ2-3
v_gene: TRBV6-1
d_gene: .
abundance: .

CDR3aa: CASSEYGTGSHEQFF
CDR3nt: TGTGCCAGCAGTGAATATGGGACAGGGTCCCATGAGCAGTTCTTC
j_gene: TRBJ2-1
v_gene: TRBV25-1
d_gene: TRBD1
abundance: .

CDR3aa: CASSFRDGNQPQHF
CDR3nt: TGTGCCAGCAGCTTCAGGGACGGTAATCAGCCCCAGCATTTT
j_gene: TRBJ1-5
v_gene: TRBV5-8
d_gene: .
abundance: .

CDR3aa: CASSLGGGRSGYNSPLHF
CDR3nt: TGTGCCAGCAGTTTGGGGGGCGGCAGGTCAGGATATAATTCACCCCTCCACTTT
j_gene: TRBJ1-6
v_gene: TRBV27
d_gene: .
abundance: .

CDR3aa: CAWSVGQGGETQYF
CDR3nt: TGTGCCTGGAGTGTGGGACAGGGCGGAGAGACCCAGTACTTC
j_gene: TRBJ2-5
v_gene: TRBV30
d_gene: TRBD1
abundance: .

CDR3aa: CASSVSGGAGDTQYF
CDR3nt: TGTGCCAGCAGCGTTTCCGGGGGTGCTGGGGATACGCAGTATTTT
j_gene: TRBJ2-3
v_gene: TRBV9
d_gene: .
abundance: .

CDR3aa: CASSLADAYEQYF
CDR3nt: TGTGCCAGCAGCTTAGCTGATGCCTACGAGCAGTACTTC
j_gene: TRBJ2-7
v_gene: TRBV7-9
d_gene: .
abundance: .

CDR3aa: CASSLDVTNEKLFF
CDR3nt: TGTGCCAGCAGCCTCGACGTAACTAATGAAAAACTGTTTTTT
j_gene: TRBJ1-4
v_gene: TRBV5-4
d_gene: .
abundance: once

CDR3aa: CAWSVSVYNSPLHF
CDR3nt: TGTGCCTGGAGTGTATCAGTTTATAATTCACCCCTCCACTTT
j_gene: TRBJ1-6
v_gene: TRBV30
d_gene: .
abundance: .

CDR3aa: CASSPGLSGANVLTF
CDR3nt: TGTGCCAGCAGCCCGGGGCTCTCTGGGGCCAACGTCCTGACTTTC
j_gene: TRBJ2-6
v_gene: TRBV14
d_gene: .
abundance: .

CDR3aa: CASSLDLPLAGGRTGELFF
CDR3nt: TGTGCCAGCAGCTTAGACCTCCCACTAGCGGGGGGTAGGACCGGGGAGCTGTTTTTT
j_gene: TRBJ2-2
v_gene: TRBV11-3
d_gene: TRBD2
abundance: .

CDR3aa: CASSNTGYGYTF
CDR3nt: TGTGCCAGCAGTAATACGGGGTATGGCTACACCTTC
j_gene: TRBJ1-2
v_gene: TRBV7-2
d_gene: .
abundance: .

CDR3aa: CASSSGGNEQYF
CDR3nt: TGTGCCAGCAGCTCAGGGGGGAACGAGCAGTACTTC
j_gene: TRBJ2-7
v_gene: TRBV7-9
d_gene: .
abundance: .

CDR3aa: CACEVLGTTYEQYF
CDR3nt: TGTGCCTGCGAGGTCCTCGGGACTACCTACGAGCAGTACTTC
j_gene: TRBJ2-7
v_gene: TRBV21-1
d_gene: .
abundance: .

CDR3aa: CASSYAWDSYEQYF
CDR3nt: TGTGCCAGCAGTTACGCATGGGACTCCTACGAGCAGTACTTC
j_gene: TRBJ2-7
v_gene: TRBV6-5
d_gene: .
abundance: .

CDR3aa: CASRELGLDYEQYF
CDR3nt: TGTGCCAGCAGGGAACTGGGACTGGACTACGAGCAGTACTTC
j_gene: TRBJ2-7
v_gene: TRBV2
d_gene: .
abundance: .

CDR3aa: CASSLNWGDGYTF
CDR3nt: TGTGCCAGCAGCTTAAATTGGGGGGATGGCTACACCTTC
j_gene: TRBJ1-2
v_gene: TRBV7-3
d_gene: .
abundance: .

CDR3aa: CASSLEWNEQFF
CDR3nt: TGCGCCAGCAGCTTGGAGTGGAATGAGCAGTTCTTC
j_gene: TRBJ2-1
v_gene: TRBV5-1
d_gene: .
abundance: .

CDR3aa: CSVEKAGQRTDTQYF
CDR3nt: TGCAGCGTTGAAAAAGCGGGGCAGAGAACAGATACGCAGTATTTT
j_gene: TRBJ2-3
v_gene: TRBV29-1
d_gene: TRBD2
abundance: .

CDR3aa: CASSVNTGGGGEAFF
CDR3nt: TGTGCCAGTAGTGTCAATACAGGGGGCGGTGGTGAAGCTTTCTTT
j_gene: TRBJ1-1
v_gene: TRBV19
d_gene: TRBD1
abundance: .

CDR3aa: CASSYEAASQPQHF
CDR3nt: TGTGCCAGTAGTTACGAGGCAGCGAGTCAGCCCCAGCATTTT
j_gene: TRBJ1-5
v_gene: TRBV19
d_gene: .
abundance: .

CDR3aa: CASSTSGSPLDGDNEQFF
CDR3nt: TGTGCCAGCAGTACTAGCGGGTCTCCCTTAGACGGGGACAATGAGCAGTTCTTC
j_gene: TRBJ2-1
v_gene: TRBV25-1
d_gene: TRBD2
abundance: once

CDR3aa: CASSRDRDYYQQYF
CDR3nt: TGTGCCAGTAGTAGGGACAGGGATTACTATCAGCAGTACTTC
j_gene: TRBJ2-7
v_gene: TRBV19
d_gene: TRBD1
abundance: .

CDR3aa: CAISSRENTGELFF
CDR3nt: TGTGCCATCAGTTCTCGGGAGAACACCGGGGAGCTGTTTTTT
j_gene: TRBJ2-2
v_gene: TRBV10-3
d_gene: .
abundance: .

CDR3aa: CASSDSFYGYTF
CDR3nt: TGCGCCAGCAGTGACAGTTTCTATGGCTACACCTTC
j_gene: TRBJ1-2
v_gene: TRBV10-1
d_gene: .
abundance: .

CDR3aa: CASSQDLAVDSYEQYF
CDR3nt: TGTGCCAGCAGCCAAGATCTGGCGGTCGACTCCTACGAGCAGTACTTC
j_gene: TRBJ2-7
v_gene: TRBV4-2
d_gene: .
abundance: once

CDR3aa: CASSLSISGNTIYF
CDR3nt: TGCGCCAGCAGCTTATCAATCTCTGGAAACACCATATATTTT
j_gene: TRBJ1-3
v_gene: TRBV5-1
d_gene: .
abundance: .

CDR3aa: CASSLLRANTGELFF
CDR3nt: TGTGCCAGCTCATTGCTTCGTGCGAACACCGGGGAGCTGTTTTTT
j_gene: TRBJ2-2
v_gene: TRBV18
d_gene: .
abundance: .

CDR3aa: CASSHLGAEQFF
CDR3nt: TGCGCCAGCAGCCACTTAGGAGCTGAGCAGTTCTTC
j_gene: TRBJ2-1
v_gene: TRBV4-1
d_gene: .
abundance: once

CDR3aa: CASSLGNSGNTIYF
CDR3nt: TGTGCCAGCAGCTTAGGGAACTCTGGAAACACCATATATTTT
j_gene: TRBJ1-3
v_gene: TRBV7-9
d_gene: .
abundance: .

CDR3aa: CASSTPWHGSNQPQHF
CDR3nt: TGTGCCAGTAGCACCCCGTGGCATGGGAGCAATCAGCCCCAGCATTTT
j_gene: TRBJ1-5
v_gene: TRBV19
d_gene: .
abundance: .

CDR3aa: CASSLAGGQPQHF
CDR3nt: TGTGCCAGCAGCTTGGCCGGGGGTCAGCCCCAGCATTTT
j_gene: TRBJ1-5
v_gene: TRBV5-8
d_gene: .
abundance: few

CDR3aa: CASSLFGGRTTSEQYF
CDR3nt: TGCGCCAGCAGCTTGTTCGGCGGGAGGACGACGTCCGAGCAGTACTTC
j_gene: TRBJ2-7
v_gene: TRBV5-1
d_gene: TRBD2
abundance: .

CDR3aa: CASSEGAGESETQYF
CDR3nt: TGTGCCAGCAGTGAAGGAGCGGGAGAAAGTGAGACCCAGTACTTC
j_gene: TRBJ2-5
v_gene: TRBV6-1
d_gene: TRBD2
abundance: .

CDR3aa: CASSIDRGAPYEQYF
CDR3nt: TGTGCCAGCAGCATAGACAGGGGCGCACCCTACGAGCAGTACTTC
j_gene: TRBJ2-7
v_gene: TRBV7-9
d_gene: TRBD1
abundance: few

CDR3aa: CAISASNEQYF
CDR3nt: TGTGCCATCAGTGCCAGTAACGAGCAGTACTTC
j_gene: TRBJ2-7
v_gene: TRBV10-3
d_gene: .
abundance: .

CDR3aa: CASSPDRGPTYNEQFF
CDR3nt: TGTGCCAGCAGCCCTGACAGGGGCCCTACCTACAATGAGCAGTTCTTC
j_gene: TRBJ2-1
v_gene: TRBV6-6
d_gene: TRBD1
abundance: once

CDR3aa: CAIGGGMYEQYF
CDR3nt: TGTGCCATCGGAGGGGGAATGTACGAGCAGTACTTC
j_gene: TRBJ2-7
v_gene: TRBV10-3
d_gene: .
abundance: .

CDR3aa: CASRSLRAQLEQYF
CDR3nt: TGTGCCAGCAGATCACTTAGGGCTCAGCTCGAGCAGTACTTC
j_gene: TRBJ2-7
v_gene: TRBV2
d_gene: .
abundance: .

CDR3aa: CASSLVSQGGQPQHF
CDR3nt: TGTGCCAGCAGCTTAGTTTCTCAGGGCGGACAGCCCCAGCATTTT
j_gene: TRBJ1-5
v_gene: TRBV7-8
d_gene: .
abundance: .

CDR3aa: CASSPLTGQPADTF
CDR3nt: TGCGCCAGCAGCCCCTTGACCGGACAGCCGGCGGACACCTTC
j_gene: TRBJ1-2
v_gene: TRBV5-1
d_gene: .
abundance: .

CDR3aa: CASSETGGLKRTDTQYF
CDR3nt: TGTGCCAGCAGTGAGACAGGGGGCCTCAAACGCACAGATACGCAGTATTTT
j_gene: TRBJ2-3
v_gene: TRBV28
d_gene: TRBD1
abundance: .

CDR3aa: CSAQYYEQFF
CDR3nt: TGCAGCGCCCAGTACTATGAGCAGTTCTTC
j_gene: TRBJ2-1
v_gene: TRBV29-1
d_gene: .
abundance: .

CDR3aa: CASKPGQGIHEQYF
CDR3nt: TGTGCCAGCAAGCCGGGACAGGGAATCCACGAGCAGTACTTC
j_gene: TRBJ2-7
v_gene: TRBV2
d_gene: TRBD1
abundance: few

CDR3aa: CSAPEGTKQYF
CDR3nt: TGCAGTGCTCCGGAGGGGACGAAGCAGTACTTC
j_gene: TRBJ2-7
v_gene: TRBV20-1
d_gene: .
abundance: .

CDR3aa: CASSRGTDYYLYGYTF
CDR3nt: TGTGCCAGCAGCCGGGGGACGGACTATTATCTCTATGGCTACACCTTC
j_gene: TRBJ1-2
v_gene: TRBV14
d_gene: .
abundance: .

CDR3aa: CASSLSQGDTQYF
CDR3nt: TGTGCCAGCAGCTTATCACAGGGAGATACGCAGTATTTT
j_gene: TRBJ2-3
v_gene: TRBV11-2
d_gene: .
abundance: .

CDR3aa: CASSGPLPGQVKETQYF
CDR3nt: TGTGCCAGCTCCGGCCCCTTACCGGGACAGGTAAAAGAGACCCAGTACTTC
j_gene: TRBJ2-5
v_gene: TRBV5-4
d_gene: TRBD1
abundance: .

CDR3aa: CASSLAGTSEGEQYF
CDR3nt: TGTGCCAGTAGCCTCGCCGGGACTAGCGAGGGAGAGCAGTACTTC
j_gene: TRBJ2-7
v_gene: TRBV19
d_gene: TRBD2
abundance: .